One sample yielded the 2 T cell receptor beta chains listed below, sequenced in a study of kidney transplant recipient with SARS-CoV-2 infection. One entry per CDR3 protein, called by TCRdb with MiXCR from the reads. The sample has 250,000 or so distinct CDR3 sequences; 25% to 30% are singletons. The material sequenced was a blood sample, taken at baseline and between days 110 and 120 from a kidney transplant recipient. The source is a male patient between 25 and 39 years old who had COVID-19 and was a kidney transplant recipient. Some T cells may be transferred from the graft donor.

This clonotype showed up many times. V usage is TRBV8-2 and J usage is TRBJ2-6; no check of the table's D call, TRBD1, against the DNA was made. TRBV8-2 is recorded as a pseudogene. The CDR3 has 17 amino acids. The CDR3 nucleotides are TGTGGCACGCCCAGTAGGATAACACAAAGTCGGGCCAACGTCCTGACTTTC. The encoded protein is CGTPSRITQSRANVLTF.

This chain joins TRBV20-1 and TRBJ2-3; D call uncertain. The CDR3 contains 15 residues. V was cut by 1 base and J by 2 bases, with 13 bases left in between. Germline V gene data show CDR1 as DFQATT and CDR2 as SNEGSKA (reference sequence). Here the CDR3 DNA reads TGCAGTGCTAGAGGTATAGTCGCGGACACAGATACGCAGTATTTT. This gives the protein CSARGIVADTDTQYF.